The source of this T cell receptor beta chain is a study of cytomegalovirus exposure and HLA in healthy donors. Primers included in the PCR were 60 Vbeta and 13 Jbeta primers. Profiled with immunoSEQ multiplex PCR; TCRdb holds only in-frame clones, not every one. The data contain about 170,000 clones, 80% to 90% of them singletons. Regarding this clone: Its antigen remains unidentified.

The ends lost 1 base at V and 7 bases at J; junction bases unmatched: 11. This CDR3 region has 17 residues. Germline CDR1 MDHEN, CDR2 SYDVKM. Unrecorded immune exposure was likely among donors, who were nominally healthy when sampled. Study results and caveats: In a later analysis, several top co-occurrence clusters appeared linked to parvovirus B19, influenza, CMV and Epstein-Barr virus. Most CMV-associated TCR beta chains were later found to appear HLA-restricted. Reported results showed that the classifier diagnosed cytomegalovirus status with high specificity and sensitivity.

This chain joins TRBV28 and TRBJ1-5; the match to TRBD1 covers 9 bases. The specimen was PBMCs. The sequence derives from a woman aged 18-30 years in good health and CMV-seropositive. The CDR3 protein is CASSLFYGTGSGQPQHF. CDR3 DNA: TGTGCCAGCAGTTTATTCTATGGGACAGGGTCCGGGCAGCCCCAGCATTTT.